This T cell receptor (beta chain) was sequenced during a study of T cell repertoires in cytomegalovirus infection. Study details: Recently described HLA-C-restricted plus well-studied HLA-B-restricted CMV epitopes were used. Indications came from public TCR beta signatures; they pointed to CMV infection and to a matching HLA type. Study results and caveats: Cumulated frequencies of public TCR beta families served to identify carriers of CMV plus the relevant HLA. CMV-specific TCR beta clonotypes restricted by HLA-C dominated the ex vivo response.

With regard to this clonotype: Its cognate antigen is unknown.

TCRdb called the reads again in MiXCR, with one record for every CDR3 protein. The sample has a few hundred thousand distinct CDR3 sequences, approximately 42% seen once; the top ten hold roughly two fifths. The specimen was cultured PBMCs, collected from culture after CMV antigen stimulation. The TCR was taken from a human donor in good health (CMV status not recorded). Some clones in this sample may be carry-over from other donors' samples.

The CDR3 coding sequence is TGTGCCAGCATCGGTAGCGGGAGCCCTAGCTCCTACAATGAGCAGTTCTTC. It is translated as CASIGSGSPSSYNEQFF. V gene TRBV12-3 or TRBV12-4 combines with J gene TRBJ2-1, with 9 bases aligning to TRBD2. This CDR3 comprises 17 residues. After removal of 7 bases from V and 0 bases from J, the junction contained 10 bases not matched to a gene.